A single sample gave rise to the 3 T cell receptor beta chains below, sequenced in a study of vaccination and CD4 T cells after COVID-19. Which antigens these TCRs recognize remains unknown. Researchers used the Oncomine TCR Beta short-read assay to sequence DNA from cultured CD4+ T cells. Via MiXCR, TCRdb re-called the PCR reads, giving one row per CDR3 protein. The profile shows about 8,300 distinct CDR3 sequences, roughly three quarters of them singletons. The treatment here: roughly 11-day PBMC culture with coronavirus spike peptide pools or control peptides (ViraFEST assay). The specimen sequenced was CD4+ T cells from blood, cultured in vitro. These TCRs come from a human donor who had recovered from COVID-19.

The chain couples TRBV6-2 or TRBV6-3 to TRBJ1-6; 8 positions agree with TRBD1. This CDR3 contains 14 residues. V was clipped by 7 bases and J by 9 bases; unmatched bases: 8. CDR1 is MNHEY, CDR2 SVGEGT, per germline. CDR3 in DNA: TGTGCCAGCACCCACACAGGGGGAGGTTCACCCCTCCACTTT. Translation: CASTHTGGGSPLHF.

J is TRBJ1-6 and V is TRBV6-5; 7 bases map to TRBD1. Germline V lookup: CDR1 MNHEY, CDR2 SVGAGI. The CDR3 loop spans 14 amino acids. The V and J ends lost 2 bases and 10 bases, in that order; junction bases with no gene match: 5. In DNA form, the CDR3 reads TGTGCCAGCAGTTACGACAGGGTTGTATCACCCCTCCACTTT. Amino acids: CASSYDRVVSPLHF.

The chain is built from TRBV6-5 and TRBJ1-1; possible D gene TRBD1, 6 bases. V was cut by 4 bases and J by 4 bases, with 10 bases left in between. Per the germline V gene, CDR1 is MNHEY and CDR2 is SVGAGI. The CDR3 length is 13 residues. CDR3 region: CASSSTGSTEAFF. In DNA, the CDR3 is TGTGCCAGCAGTTCCACAGGGAGCACTGAAGCTTTCTTT.